This TCR beta chain was sequenced during a study of T cells expressing NK-cell markers. This CDR3 contains 14 residues. TCRdb derives one entry per CDR3 protein from the 5' RACE reads, leaving out DNA. The specimen's table records about 460,000 distinct CDR3 sequences. V gene TRBV12-3 or TRBV12-4 combines with J gene TRBJ2-5; the TCRdb D gene call, TRBD2, has no DNA to confirm it. The TCR originated in a woman in her forties or fifties in good health. The sample was blood T cells: a sorted CD56 or NKG2C T cell subset, CD4+ or CD8+ T cells, or bulk PBMC T cells (not recorded which). The CDR3 sequence: CASSPQVGGETQYF.